This T cell receptor (beta chain) was retrieved from a study of graft-versus-host responses after intestinal transplantation. Per germline, CDR1 SNHLY and CDR2 FYNNEI. The CDR3 spans 19 residues. Trimming pared 2 bases from V and 2 bases from J, leaving 22 bases between. Measured with immunoSEQ multiplex PCR; TCRdb has only the in-frame clones, and not every one. This repertoire shows over 20,000 clones, roughly 89% found once; its top ten account for around 5%. The TCR was taken from a human patient who received an intestinal transplant, so some T cells may come from the graft donor. The V and J genes are TRBV2 and TRBJ1-5; D possibly corresponds to TRBD1 (6 bases). The sample was PBMCs, taken 65 to 70 days after intestinal transplantation. The CDR3, as DNA: TGTGCCAGCAGTGAACTACCAGGGGTGAATAGTTATGGCAATCAGCCCCAGCATTTT. Translated, it gives CASSELPGVNSYGNQPQHF.